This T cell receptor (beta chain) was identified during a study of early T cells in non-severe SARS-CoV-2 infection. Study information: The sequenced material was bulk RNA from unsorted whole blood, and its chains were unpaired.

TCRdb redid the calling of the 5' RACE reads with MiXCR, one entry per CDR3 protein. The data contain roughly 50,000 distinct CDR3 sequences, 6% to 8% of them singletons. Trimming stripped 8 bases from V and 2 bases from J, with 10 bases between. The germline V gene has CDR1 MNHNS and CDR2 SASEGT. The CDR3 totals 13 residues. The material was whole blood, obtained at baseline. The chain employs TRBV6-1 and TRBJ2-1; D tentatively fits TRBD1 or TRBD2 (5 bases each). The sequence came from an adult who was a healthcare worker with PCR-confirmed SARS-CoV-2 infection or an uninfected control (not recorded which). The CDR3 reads CASRGTTYNEQFF. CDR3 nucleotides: TGTGCCAGCCGGGGCACGACCTACAATGAGCAGTTCTTC.